The next 5 T cell receptor beta chains were all read from a single sample in a study of blood T cells in healthy people across ages. Together with a sample-barcoded 5' primer, a J-beta primer mix was included in a second PCR lasting about 6 to 11 cycles. TCRdb reprocessed the 5' RACE reads via MiXCR and lists one record per CDR3 protein. The table includes about 840,000 distinct CDR3 sequences, 25% to 30% detected once. The same specimen was also included in a second study, on T cells of mothers and their children.

The sequenced sample was blood. These receptors were taken from a woman between 40 and 55 years old in good health.

This clonotype was seen a handful of times. The chain joins TRBV7-9 to TRBJ1-4; the D is unclear. The CDR3 spans 15 residues. Germline V gene lookup returns CDR1 SEHNR and CDR2 FQNEAQ (reference sequence). V lost 4 bases to trimming and J lost 5 bases, with 14 bases between them. In nucleotides, the CDR3 is TGTGCCAGCAGCTCTAGCCCCAGCGGAAATGAAAAACTGTTTTTT. The encoded protein is CASSSSPSGNEKLFF. Full variable domain (outside the CDR3, taken from reference TRBV7-9 and TRBJ1-4): DTGVSQNPRHKITKRGQNVTFRCDPISEHNRLYWYRQTLGQGPEFLTYFQNEAQLEKSRLLSDRFSAERPKGSFSTLEIQRTEQGDSAMYLCASSSSPSGNEKLFFGSGTQLSVL.

This clonotype has just a few counts. The CDR3 is CASSPPASGGPTDTQYF. The DNA for the CDR3 is TGTGCCAGCAGTCCCCCGGCTAGCGGGGGCCCCACAGATACGCAGTATTTT. The chain joins TRBV12-3 or TRBV12-4 to TRBJ2-3, with TRBD2 matching 10 bases. This CDR3 is built from 17 residues. V gave up 5 bases and J gave up 2 bases; unmatched junction bases: 10.

This sequence joins TRBV9 and TRBJ1-6, with D perhaps matching TRBD1 (5 bases). The germline V and J ends were trimmed by 6 bases and 10 bases, with 20 bases remaining between them. This CDR3 comprises 15 residues. Germline V lookup: CDR1 SGDLS, CDR2 YYNGEE. The CDR3 is CASTSGANRGSPLHF. In nucleotides, the CDR3 is TGTGCCAGCACCTCCGGGGCCAATCGAGGCTCACCCCTCCACTTT.

The chain uses TRBV12-3 or TRBV12-4 and TRBJ2-3, with 8 bases aligning to TRBD1. J gave up 13 bases and V 0 bases, and 21 bases lay outside the gene matches. The length of the CDR3 is 18 residues. This CDR3 reads CASSLASRLSGGADMEYF. The CDR3 region has the DNA TGTGCCAGCAGTTTAGCCAGTCGACTTTCAGGGGGCGCAGATATGGAGTATTTT.

The V call is TRBV7-9, the J call TRBJ2-7, with D possibly TRBD2 on 5 matching bases. The last part of the DNA fits TRBJ2-5 better; the J call may be wrong. There are 14 residues in the CDR3. The germline gives CDR1 SEHNR, CDR2 FQNEAQ (reference sequence). The CDR3, as DNA: TGTGCCAGCAGCTTACAGAGGGATCTGCAGACCCAGTACTTC. The encoded protein is CASSLQRDLQTQYF.